This T cell receptor beta chain was documented in a study of blood T cell repertoires in COVID-19 (dated by TCRdb to the early 2020s). Regarding the study in general: Samples from collaborators originated in the United States, Italy and Spain and spanned both the acute and convalescent phases of COVID-19. The repertoires were made available in a free public database intended to serve as a resource for research on the immune response to SARS-CoV-2. The prospective study material was composed of cDNA or gDNA derived from T cells, B-cell-depleted T cells, or PBMCs. Samples came from the ongoing ImmuneRACE study (first 160 participants) plus 1,254 subjects from 6 global collaborators. Nearly every sample came with metadata listing a de-identified subject ID, COVID-19 status, age in years and sex. Where available, HLA class I and class II types were obtained from metadata supplied by the sample provider rather than from assay-based typing. Subjects who had been exposed to COVID-19, were actively infected with it, or had recovered from it provided the deeply sampled blood TCRbeta repertoires that made up the dataset. Study-wide findings and limitations: The quantity of clinical and demographic metadata differed by source and by participant and was supplied without curation.

Worth noting for this clone: Its antigen has not been determined. No base qualities exist here, and no much larger clone lies one base off it.

Whole blood was collected in K2EDTA tubes by collaborating institutions according to the institutions' own protocols. For TCRbeta analysis, collaborators shipped samples as frozen whole blood, isolated PBMCs, or DNA extracted from either of those sample types. TCRbeta CDR3 regions were amplified from genomic DNA by means of the immunoSEQ Assay, a bias-controlled multiplex PCR. Processing in the source paper ran as follows. Within the assay, amplification of reference gene primers was used to estimate how many nucleated cells each sample contained. To quantify the absolute abundance of each unique TCRbeta CDR3 rearrangement, sequence reads were collapsed and filtered. For each sample, productive Simpson clonality was calculated by taking the square root of Simpson's diversity index across productive rearrangements. Here the immuneACCESS table is served through TCRdb, limited to in-frame sequences with V and J called. Missing clones are a known gap in these copies; in checked studies unresolved V genes cover under half, and the rest lacks a known reason. For V, J and clone size, that table is used; D and trimming come from the DNA. The table for this sample lists approximately 220,000 clones; roughly 80% of them were counted only once. The biggest ten clones account for 7.5% to 9% of the sample.

The germline V gene sets CDR1 to MNHEY and CDR2 to SVGAGI. Inclusive of the bounding cysteine and phenylalanine, the CDR3 is 14 residues long. Kept here is only the CDR3 DNA, which spans 42 bases and is read in frame from base 1. V trim: 5 bases; J trim: 3 bases; unmatched bases: 3. This TCR was sampled from a woman of 80 years or more with acute or convalescent COVID-19. Sequencing was done on a sample of peripheral blood. The chain is made from TRBV6-5 and TRBJ2-7; TRBD2 aligns with 11 central bases. The nucleotide sequence is TGTGCCAGCAGTCGCGGGACTAGCGGCTACGAGCAGTACTTC. It translates to CASSRGTSGYEQYF.